A single sample is the source of the 20 T cell receptor beta chains below, sequenced in a study of blood T cell repertoires in COVID-19. Some clones are missing from TCRdb's copy, which holds only in-frame ones; the method was immunoSEQ multiplex PCR. The table has 300,000 to 350,000 clones, around 86% seen once. Sequencing used PBMCs or T cells enriched from blood (not recorded which). These receptors came from a woman aged 35 to 49 with acute COVID-19.

This chain connects TRBV7-2 to TRBJ2-3; 7 bases line up with TRBD1. The V and J ends lost 5 bases and 2 bases, in that order; junction bases with no gene match: 7. This CDR3 is 15 amino acids long. The germline V gene encodes CDR1 SGHTA and CDR2 FQGNSA. The CDR3 DNA reads TGTGCCAGCAGCCTGCTGACAGGGCCCACAGATACGCAGTATTTT. This gives the protein CASSLLTGPTDTQYF. The complete variable domain, with remaining parts taken from reference TRBV7-2 and TRBJ2-3, reads GAGVSQSPSNKVTEKGKDVELRCDPISGHTALYWYRQSLGQGLEFLIYFQGNSAPDKSGLPSDRFSAERTGGSVSTLTIQRTQQEDSAVYLCASSLLTGPTDTQYFGPGTRLTVL.

The chain joins TRBV5-1 to TRBJ1-2; D is ambiguous. The CDR3 is 14 amino acids. Per germline, CDR1 SGHRS and CDR2 YFSETQ. The V end was cut by 4 bases, the J end by 4 bases, with 14 bases between. The CDR3 is CASSGNGEGYGYTF. Here the CDR3 DNA reads TGCGCCAGCAGCGGAAACGGGGAGGGCTATGGCTACACCTTC.

This chain joins TRBV18 and TRBJ2-3; D unclear. The ends were cut back, 7 bases at V and 5 bases at J, with 13 bases in the middle. The CDR3 contains 13 residues. Germline lookup yields CDR1 KGHSH and CDR2 LQKENI. In DNA form, the CDR3 reads TGTGCCAGCTTGCCCGCCCCACAAGATACGCAGTATTTT. Translating it yields CASLPAPQDTQYF. Drawing the rest from reference TRBV18 and TRBJ2-3, the complete variable domain is NAGVMQNPRHLVRRRGQEARLRCSPMKGHSHVYWYRQLPEEGLKFMVYLQKENIIDESGMPKERFSAEFPKEGPSILRIQQVVRGDSAAYFCASLPAPQDTQYFGPGTRLTVL.

V usage is TRBV21-1 and J usage is TRBJ1-2; the table's D call, TRBD1, has no DNA check behind it. TRBV21-1 is a listed pseudogene. The CDR3 loop spans 13 amino acids. The CDR3 DNA follows: TGTGCCAGCAGCAAAGACGAGGACAGGGGGAGCACCTTC. This gives the protein CASSKDEDRGSTF.

The gene calls are TRBV5-4 and TRBJ2-1; D call uncertain. There are 11 residues in the CDR3. Trimming stripped 1 base from V and 7 bases from J, with 3 bases between. Germline CDR1 reads SGHNT; CDR2 reads YYREEE (reference sequence). The CDR3 DNA reads as TGTGCCAGCAGCTTGTCAAATGAGCAGTTCTTC. Its protein is CASSLSNEQFF. Looking up the rest from reference TRBV5-4 and TRBJ2-1 gives the full variable domain: ETGVTQSPTHLIKTRGQQVTLRCSSQSGHNTVSWYQQALGQGPQFIFQYYREEENGRGNFPPRFSGLQFPNYSSELNVNALELDDSALYLCASSLSNEQFFGPGTRLTVL.

This rearrangement joins TRBV3-1 (or the pseudogene TRBV3-2) to TRBJ2-7; D possibly corresponds to TRBD1 (5 bases). Between the trimmed V and J ends, which lost 1 base and 0 bases, there was a span of 7 bases. CDR1 is LGHDT, CDR2 YNNKEL, per germline (reference sequence). The CDR3 consists of 14 residues. CDR3 nucleotide sequence: TGTGCCAGCAGCCAAGGGGGCTTCTCCTACGAGCAGTACTTC. It specifies CASSQGGFSYEQYF.

The V call is TRBV2, the J call TRBJ1-6; the D is unclear. The V and J ends lost 2 bases and 4 bases respectively, with 6 bases between them. The CDR3 extends over 14 amino acids. Per the germline V gene, CDR1 is SNHLY and CDR2 is FYNNEI. The DNA of the CDR3 is TGTGCCAGCAGTGAACAACAGTATAATTCACCCCTCCACTTT. Translated: CASSEQQYNSPLHF. The full variable domain, with the rest looked up from reference TRBV2 and TRBJ1-6, is EPEVTQTPSHQVTQMGQEVILRCVPISNHLYFYWYRQILGQKVEFLVSFYNNEISEKSEIFDDQFSVERPDGSNFTLKIRSTKLEDSAMYFCASSEQQYNSPLHFGNGTRLTVT.

This clone was seen only a few times. V usage is TRBV28 and J usage is TRBJ2-5; TRBD1 matches 7 bases. The CDR3 has 17 amino acids. The V gene's germline CDR1 is MDHEN and CDR2 SYDVKM. V lost 8 bases and J lost 0; bases outside the gene matches: 15. The CDR3 bases are TGTGCCAGCTCAACCCAATTCCGGGACAGAGACCAAGAGACCCAGTACTTC. Amino acids: CASSTQFRDRDQETQYF.

The chain carries TRBV12-3 or TRBV12-4 and TRBJ1-1, with a tentative D call TRBD1 (6 bases). V lost 6 bases, J lost 1 base, and 9 bases lay in between. This CDR3 is built from 13 residues. CDR3 amino acids: CASRTGSNTEAFF. Written as DNA, the CDR3 is TGTGCCAGCAGGACAGGATCGAACACTGAAGCTTTCTTT.

The V call is TRBV5-5, the J call TRBJ1-1; D not certain. V lost 0 bases, J lost 0 bases, and 9 bases lay in between. This CDR3 contains 15 residues. CDR1 and CDR2 from the germline V gene are SGHKS and YYEKEE (reference sequence). In DNA, the CDR3 is TGTGCCAGCAGCTTGGAGGGAGGGATGAACACTGAAGCTTTCTTT. Translating it yields CASSLEGGMNTEAFF.

Only a few counts were recorded for this clone. This chain links TRBV27 with TRBJ2-7; 10 bases line up with TRBD1. The V segment lost 6 bases and the J segment 6 bases; nucleotides outside the gene matches: 5. From germline, CDR1 is MNHEY and CDR2 SMNVEV (reference sequence). The CDR3 contains 13 residues. The CDR3 DNA reads as TGTGCCAGCAGGGTGACAGGGGGCGCCGAGCAGTACTTC. Its protein is CASRVTGGAEQYF.

The CDR3 DNA follows: TGTGCCAGCAGCCCGCGGGACTATGGCTACACCTTC. Protein sequence: CASSPRDYGYTF. The chain is built from TRBV4-2 and TRBJ1-2; D gene ambiguous. The CDR3 is 12 residues long. V was cut by 4 bases and J by 3 bases, with 6 bases left in between. CDR1 is LGHNA and CDR2 is YNFKEQ in the germline V gene.

This clone has a single count. V and J are TRBV19 and TRBJ2-3; D perhaps matches TRBD2 (8 bases). The ends were cut back, 7 bases at V and 3 bases at J, with 17 bases in the middle. Germline CDR1 and CDR2: LNHDA and SQIVND (reference sequence). The CDR3 length is 15 residues. CDR3 sequence reads: CASTPGGGATDTQYF. The DNA for the CDR3 is TGTGCCAGTACCCCGGGAGGGGGCGCGACAGATACGCAGTATTTT.

The V gene is TRBV9, the J gene TRBJ1-2; D remains unclear. The V gene lost 6 bases and the J gene lost 3 bases, with 18 bases spanning the gap. The CDR3 contains 15 residues. Germline values: CDR1 SGDLS, CDR2 YYNGEE. The CDR3 nucleotides read TGTGCCAGCACCCCCCTCGTCACGGGAGACTATGGCTACACCTTC. Its translation is CASTPLVTGDYGYTF.

The chain carries TRBV28 and TRBJ1-5; possibly TRBD1 for D (6 bases). This CDR3 has 16 residues. The V end was cut by 4 bases, the J end by 4 bases, with 17 bases between. In germline, CDR1 is MDHEN, CDR2 SYDVKM. The CDR3 loop is CASSSPQGTWNQPQHF. The CDR3 nucleotides read TGTGCCAGCAGTTCACCCCAGGGGACATGGAATCAGCCCCAGCATTTT.

The table lists this clone with many counts. The chain employs TRBV6-2 or TRBV6-3 and TRBJ2-3; 9 bases agree with TRBD2. The CDR3 is 15 residues long. The V gene's germline CDR1 is MNHEY and CDR2 SVGEGT. With 2 bases clipped from V and 4 bases from J, the junction kept 4 bases outside the gene matches. The CDR3: CASSYGGGGADTQYF. Written as DNA, the CDR3 is TGTGCCAGCAGTTACGGGGGCGGGGGGGCAGATACGCAGTATTTT.

The chain carries TRBV5-8 and TRBJ1-2; D gene uncertain. Trimming removed 1 base from V and 6 bases from J, with 16 bases in between. This CDR3 has 15 amino acids. Germline CDR1 is SGHTS and CDR2 is YDEGEE. CDR3 in DNA: TGTGCCAGCAGCTTGAGTTTGACGGAGCGGGATGGCTACACCTTC. Translated: CASSLSLTERDGYTF.

The rearrangement uses TRBV6-5 and TRBJ2-7; a weak D match, TRBD2 (6 bases). The CDR3 has 15 residues. Germline V gene data show CDR1 as MNHEY and CDR2 as SVGAGI. Trimming took off 5 bases at V and 0 bases at J, with 14 bases between the two ends. CDR3 DNA sequence: TGTGCCAGCAGTCCTCGGCGGGATAGCTCCTACGAGCAGTACTTC. This encodes CASSPRRDSSYEQYF.

The rearrangement uses TRBV3-1 (or the pseudogene TRBV3-2) and TRBJ2-2; 9 bases are shared with TRBD2. Germline V gene lookup returns CDR1 LGHDT and CDR2 YNNKEL (reference sequence). The CDR3 is 15 amino acids. Trimming cost V 4 bases and J 4 bases; bases outside gene matches: 4. CDR3 protein: CASSPSSGITGELFF. CDR3 nucleotides: TGTGCCAGCAGCCCGTCTAGCGGGATCACCGGGGAGCTGTTTTTT.

The chain joins TRBV5-8 to TRBJ1-3; D is ambiguous. In germline, CDR1 is SGHTS, CDR2 YDEGEE. The CDR3 runs 16 residues. Trimming took off 0 bases at V and 4 bases at J, with 14 bases between the two ends. The CDR3, as DNA: TGTGCCAGCAGCTTGGGGCTCCTGGAGGGCGGAAACACCATATATTTT. This encodes CASSLGLLEGGNTIYF.